The 13 T cell receptor beta chains listed next were all sequenced from one sample in a study of cytomegalovirus exposure and HLA in healthy donors (dated by TCRdb to the late 2010s). Receptors were amplified or captured by the immunoSEQ multiplex PCR assay. The multiplex PCR relied on a mix of 60 forward primers for TCR Vbeta segments and 13 reverse primers for TCR Jbeta segments. Here the immuneACCESS table is served through TCRdb, limited to in-frame sequences with V and J called. Missing clones are a known gap in these copies; in checked studies unresolved V genes cover under half, and the rest lacks a known reason. This sample comprises around 65,000 clones, roughly 78% of them detected only once. Of the sample, about 4.7% is held by the ten largest clones. The sequenced material came from PBMCs. The receptors come from a woman between 25 and 40 years old in good health and CMV-seronegative.

This clone has a handful of counts. V usage is TRBV10-3 and J usage is TRBJ2-1; tentative D call: TRBD2 (6 bases). Germline CDR1 ENHRY, CDR2 SYGVKD. CDR3 size: 14 residues. Trimming left V 0 bases short and J 6 bases short, with 9 bases between. The CDR3 DNA follows: TGTGCCATCAGTGAGTCGGAGGGGTTCAATGAGCAGTTCTTC. Translating it yields CAISESEGFNEQFF.

This sequence joins TRBV2 and TRBJ2-3; D is ambiguous. Germline CDR1 SNHLY, CDR2 FYNNEI. V dropped 7 bases and J dropped 5 bases, with 4 bases sitting between them. This CDR3 is 10 amino acids long. CDR3 sequence reads: CASTLDTQYF. The CDR3 region has the DNA TGTGCCAGCACGTTAGATACGCAGTATTTT.

This sequence joins TRBV7-2 and TRBJ2-2; no firm D call. V was cut by 2 bases and J by 0 bases, with 4 bases left in between. The CDR3 loop spans 14 amino acids. Germline V gene lookup returns CDR1 SGHTA and CDR2 FQGNSA. The CDR3 spells CASSLHSNTGELFF. The CDR3, as DNA: TGTGCCAGCAGCTTACATTCGAACACCGGGGAGCTGTTTTTT. The full variable domain, in which reference TRBV7-2 and TRBJ2-2 provide the parts outside the CDR3, is GAGVSQSPSNKVTEKGKDVELRCDPISGHTALYWYRQSLGQGLEFLIYFQGNSAPDKSGLPSDRFSAERTGGSVSTLTIQRTQQEDSAVYLCASSLHSNTGELFFGEGSRLTVL.

This clone came up a few times. V and J are TRBV6-1 and TRBJ1-1; possible D gene TRBD1, 5 bases. CDR3 length equals 14 residues. V shed 6 bases and J shed 8 bases, with 19 bases lying between them. Germline V lookup: CDR1 MNHNS, CDR2 SASEGT. The CDR3, as DNA: TGTGCCAGCAGCCTGGTAGGGGAACGAAGGGAAGCTTTCTTT. Translating gives CASSLVGERREAFF.

The chain has TRBV2 and TRBJ1-5, with D unclear. V lost 7 bases, J lost 4 bases, and 14 bases lay in between. Germline V gives CDR1 SNHLY, CDR2 FYNNEI. This CDR3 has 14 residues. In DNA, the CDR3 is TGTGCCAGCACCCCAAATCAGGTTAATCAGCCCCAGCATTTT. This sequence encodes CASTPNQVNQPQHF.

This clone has more than one count but fewer than ten. This chain connects TRBV10-3 to TRBJ2-4; a possible D gene is TRBD1 (6 bases). The germline V gene has CDR1 ENHRY and CDR2 SYGVKD. The ends were cut back, 3 bases at V and 5 bases at J, with 14 bases in the middle. The CDR3 length is 15 residues. CDR3 protein: CAISEGTHGENIQYF. CDR3 DNA sequence: TGTGCCATCAGTGAAGGGACACACGGTGAAAACATTCAGTACTTC.

The chain joins TRBV30 to TRBJ1-1; D unresolved. Germline values: CDR1 GTSNPN, CDR2 SVGIG (reference sequence). Deletions cut 0 bases from V and 11 bases from J, with 10 bases between. The CDR3 consists of 11 residues. CDR3 amino acids: CAWSVYNTAFF. The CDR3 bases are TGTGCCTGGAGTGTATACAACACGGCTTTCTTT. The whole variable domain, filled in from reference TRBV30 and TRBJ1-1, reads SQTIHQWPATLVQPVGSPLSLECTVEGTSNPNLYWYRQAAGRGLQLLFYSVGIGQISSEVPQNLSASRPQDRQFILSSKKLLLSDSGFYLCAWSVYNTAFFGQGTRLTVV.

This sequence joins TRBV10-3 and TRBJ1-5; 7 bases map to TRBD1. After removal of 4 bases from V and 3 bases from J, the junction contained 6 bases not matched to a gene. Germline CDR1 ENHRY, CDR2 SYGVKD. The CDR3 has 15 amino acids. The CDR3 region is CAISAGTADNQPQHF. The CDR3 nucleotides read TGTGCCATCAGTGCTGGGACAGCCGACAATCAGCCCCAGCATTTT.

This sequence joins TRBV10-3 and TRBJ1-5; D may be TRBD1 (6 bases). Trimming took off 10 bases at V and 0 bases at J, with 13 bases between the two ends. Germline CDR1 is ENHRY and CDR2 is SYGVKD. This CDR3 comprises 14 residues. This chain's CDR3 is CATRTEFSNQPQHF. In DNA, the CDR3 is TGTGCCACCCGGACAGAGTTTAGCAATCAGCCCCAGCATTTT.

The chain recombines TRBV5-1 with TRBJ1-5; weak D call: TRBD1 (6 bases). The CDR3 loop spans 13 amino acids. V was cut by 4 bases and J by 6 bases, with 11 bases left in between. Germline lookup yields CDR1 SGHRS and CDR2 YFSETQ. The CDR3 bases are TGCGCCAGCAGCCTACAGGGAAGTCAGCCCCAGCATTTT. The encoded protein is CASSLQGSQPQHF.

In nucleotides, the CDR3 is TGTGCCAGCAGCCTCCGGAACACAGGGGTGGGGGGCTACACCTTC. Amino acid sequence: CASSLRNTGVGGYTF. The rearrangement links TRBV5-4 to TRBJ1-2; 7 nucleotides line up with TRBD1. The germline V gene has CDR1 SGHNT and CDR2 YYREEE (reference sequence). Trimming at V came to 4 bases and at J to 8 bases, leaving 14 bases not matched to a gene. The CDR3 consists of 15 residues.

V usage is TRBV9 and J usage is TRBJ2-7; D gene unclear. Germline CDR1 and CDR2: SGDLS and YYNGEE. Trimming removed 3 bases from V and 2 bases from J, with 15 bases in between. This CDR3 has 15 residues. CDR3 region: CASSASSVAPYEQYF. CDR3 DNA: TGTGCCAGCAGCGCCTCTAGTGTAGCACCCTACGAGCAGTACTTC.

The rearrangement uses TRBV6-5 and TRBJ2-1, with 8 bases identical to TRBD1. Germline V lookup: CDR1 MNHEY, CDR2 SVGAGI. The V gene end was trimmed by 6 bases and the J gene end by 6 bases; junction bases not matched to a gene: 10. This CDR3 comprises 15 residues. Here the CDR3 reads CASSPRQGRTNEQFF. CDR3 in DNA: TGTGCCAGCAGCCCGAGACAGGGGCGGACCAATGAGCAGTTCTTC.